This T cell receptor (beta chain) was obtained from a study of OX40 agonist ivuxolimab in advanced cancers. At the level of the study: Patients were treated with ivuxolimab, an agonistic anti-OX40 (CD134) antibody. Of the participants, 40% had some prior anti-PD-1, anti-PD-L1 or anti-CTLA-4 therapy, which was allowed.

This clone was counted a few times. Its specificity is not known. Notes on the study in general: Relative to CD4+, CD8+ T cells held more expanded clones on average. At doses 0.1 to 3.0 mg/kg, CD4+ and CD8+ clones expanded.

Germline CDR1 reads LNHDA; CDR2 reads SQIVND (reference sequence). Trimming removed 3 bases at V and 7 bases at J, with 12 bases between. This CDR3 contains 13 residues. Generated by immunoSEQ multiplex PCR, the TCRdb table keeps only in-frame clones and is missing some. The sample includes fewer than 65,000 clones, nearly 90% of them seen just once. The sequence was collected from an adult with an advanced solid tumor such as melanoma, head and neck, liver or kidney cancer. The material sequenced was CD4+ or CD8+ T cells sorted from blood, taken in a trial of the OX40 agonist ivuxolimab. The chain recombines TRBV19 with TRBJ1-1; D remains unclear. CDR3 protein: CASSIAAELEAFF. The CDR3 nucleotides read TGTGCCAGTAGTATTGCAGCAGAGCTTGAAGCTTTCTTT.